This T cell receptor (beta chain) was found in a study of T cells after yellow fever vaccination (dated by TCRdb to the late 2010s). In terms of the full investigation: The SMART-Seq v4 Ultra Low Input RNA kit was used to prepare libraries from fractions with low cell numbers. To follow T-cell clones before and after primary and booster YFV17D yellow fever vaccination, bulk TCR alpha and beta repertoires were sequenced over time. Bulk PBMC replicates and cell subsets were isolated from blood drawn at multiple timepoints before and after both primary and secondary immunization. The cohort comprised two healthy male donors, one aged 18 to 29 and one aged 30 to 40 years. General study outcomes and caveats: After the booster, most clones that had expanded after primary vaccination were detected again (approximately 97% of CD4 and roughly nine tenths of CD8), suggesting broad maintenance of memory. Compared with the primary T-cell response, the secondary T-cell response was weaker but faster, peaking on day 5 rather than day 15. Because only two donors were included in the study, the extent to which the findings can be generalized is limited. Computational filtering was needed because FACS-sorted repertoires could contain abundant contaminating clonotypes from the bulk population. A small share of clonotypes was detected in both CD4 and CD8 compartments, with the overlap likely arising from convergent recombination.

Sequencing was carried out with an Illumina NovaSeq 6000. TCR cDNA was synthesized by 5'RACE template switching, which introduced a universal primer site and unique molecular identifiers. Priming of cDNA synthesis was performed from both the TCR alpha and TCR beta constant segments. Library amplification used two PCR steps, and the second PCR step added sample barcodes and sequencing adapters. Sequencing of libraries was done on Illumina HiSeq 2500 (2x100 bp) or NovaSeq (2x150 bp). For the original study's pipeline: MIGEC handled demultiplexing of reads and collapsing into UMI consensus sequences, while MiXCR performed V(D)J alignment. Vaccine-responding clonotypes were defined with edgeR using replicate PBMC samples, requiring FDR below 0.01 and a log2 fold change above 5 up to day 15. CD4 or CD8 identity was assigned to each bulk clonotype according to whether the clonotype was present at higher abundance in the sequenced CD4 repertoire or the sequenced CD8 repertoire. The public sequencing data were trimmed at Q25 with fastp and processed into clonotypes with MiXCR by TCRdb, which kept only in-frame beta chains. Entries that share a CDR3 protein sequence are merged under the most common genes and DNA. Clone size and V and J calls follow TCRdb, not the original study. This sample gives some 300,000 distinct CDR3 sequences in total; 3.6% of them show up just once. The ten largest clones add up to about 25% of the sample.

Germline trimming: 4 bases from V, 5 bases from J; junction bases outside gene matches: 5. The CDR3 runs 15 amino acids, cysteine and phenylalanine included. Only the CDR3 region is kept as DNA, spanning 45 bases read in frame from base 1. The CDR1 and CDR2 encoded by the germline V gene are KGHDR and SFDVKD. A note on this clonotype: The clone's antigen remains unknown. No base quality values were provided; no much bigger clone lies one nucleotide off.

This sample's treatment or condition label indicates: live attenuated yellow fever vaccine strain. Two biological replicates of bulk PBMCs were collected at each blood-draw timepoint. A standard Ficoll-Paque protocol was used to isolate PBMCs from peripheral blood. RNA was extracted with TriZol from bulk PBMCs, CD4 and CD8 fractions, and dextramer-positive and dextramer-negative fractions. The sample was PBMCs, taken on the day of the yellow fever booster vaccination. The receptor was isolated from a young man who received the YFV17D yellow fever vaccine. The chain joins TRBV24-1 to TRBJ2-1; 9 middle bases align to TRBD1. The sequenced DNA is TGTGCCACCAGTGACCCGGGACAGGGAAACAATGAGCAGTTCTTC. This is translated as CATSDPGQGNNEQFF.